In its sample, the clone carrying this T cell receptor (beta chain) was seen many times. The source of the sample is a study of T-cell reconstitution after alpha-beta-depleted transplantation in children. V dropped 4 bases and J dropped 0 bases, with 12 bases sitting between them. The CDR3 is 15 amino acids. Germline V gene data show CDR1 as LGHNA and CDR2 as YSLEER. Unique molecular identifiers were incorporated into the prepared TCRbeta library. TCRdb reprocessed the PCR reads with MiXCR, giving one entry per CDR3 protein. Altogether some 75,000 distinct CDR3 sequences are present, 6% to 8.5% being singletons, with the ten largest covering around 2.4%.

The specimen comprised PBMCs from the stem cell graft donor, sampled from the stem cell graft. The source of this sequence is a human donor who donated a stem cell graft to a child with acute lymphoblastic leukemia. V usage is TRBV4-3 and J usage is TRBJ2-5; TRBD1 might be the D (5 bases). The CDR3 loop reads CASSPRWGYQETQYF. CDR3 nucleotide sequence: TGCGCCAGCAGCCCCCGGTGGGGCTACCAAGAGACCCAGTACTTC.